This passage covers 21 T cell receptor beta chains from one sample sequenced in a study of cytomegalovirus exposure and HLA in healthy donors. The PCR made use of 60 Vbeta and 13 Jbeta primers. Data came from immunoSEQ multiplex PCR; TCRdb stores just in-frame clones and leaves some out. The sample lists about 150,000 clones; approximately 84% were seen once. Input material: PBMCs. These receptors all come from a girl aged 10 to 17 in good health and CMV-seropositive.

The chain combines TRBV21-1 with TRBJ2-1; no check of the table's D call, TRBD1, against the DNA was made. TRBV21-1 constitutes a pseudogene. CDR3 length: 15 amino acids. The CDR3 DNA reads TGTGCCAGCAGCAAAAGGTCCGACAGAAACAACGAGCAGTTCTTC. Translating gives CASSKRSDRNNEQFF.

The V gene is TRBV6-1, the J gene TRBJ1-3, with D perhaps TRBD1 (6 bases). V lost 8 bases and J lost 4, with 15 bases in between. This CDR3 comprises 14 residues. CDR1 MNHNS and CDR2 SASEGT come from the germline V gene. The CDR3 region is CASYHRARGNTIYF. CDR3 nucleotides: TGTGCCAGCTACCACAGGGCAAGGGGAAACACCATATATTTT.

The chain couples TRBV7-9 to TRBJ2-3; 8 nucleotides line up with TRBD1. Germline CDR1 and CDR2: SEHNR and FQNEAQ (reference sequence). Trimming took 11 bases from V and 2 from J; bases not matched to a gene: 12. The CDR3 contains 15 residues. CDR3: CAGGGGQENTDTQYF. CDR3 nucleotide sequence: TGTGCCGGCGGTGGGGGACAGGAAAACACAGATACGCAGTATTTT.

This chain's CDR3 is CASSLEAGRPYGYTF. As DNA, the CDR3 is TGTGCCAGCAGCTTGGAAGCGGGGCGGCCCTATGGCTACACCTTC. The chain has TRBV5-6 and TRBJ1-2; weak D call: TRBD1 (5 bases). Germline CDR1 reads SGHDT; CDR2 reads YYEEEE. V was cut by 0 bases and J by 4 bases, with 13 bases left in between. The CDR3 runs to 15 residues. Using reference TRBV5-6 and TRBJ1-2 for the parts outside the CDR3, the full variable domain is DAGVTQSPTHLIKTRGQQVTLRCSPKSGHDTVSWYQQALGQGPQFIFQYYEEEERQRGNFPDRFSGHQFPNYSSELNVNALLLGDSALYLCASSLEAGRPYGYTFGSGTRLTVV.

V gene TRBV5-1 combines with J gene TRBJ2-1, with TRBD2 as a possible D gene (7 bases). Germline CDR1 and CDR2: SGHRS and YFSETQ. The V end lost 0 bases, the J end lost 7 bases, and 8 bases lay between the germline ends. The CDR3 runs to 13 residues. The CDR3 DNA reads as TGCGCCAGCAGCTTGGAGGGGGGGAATGAGCAGTTCTTC. It encodes CASSLEGGNEQFF.

The sample holds a few counts of this clone. The rearrangement uses TRBV6-5 and TRBJ2-7; tentative D call: TRBD1 (6 bases). This CDR3 region has 15 residues. V was trimmed by 0 bases and J by 0 bases, leaving 9 bases between them. In germline, CDR1 is MNHEY, CDR2 SVGAGI. Here the CDR3 DNA reads TGTGCCAGCAGTTACTCCCGGGACACCTCCTACGAGCAGTACTTC. Translating gives CASSYSRDTSYEQYF.

The V and J genes are TRBV5-6 and TRBJ1-2; tentatively, D is TRBD1 (5 bases). The CDR3 is made up of 17 amino acids. With 4 bases removed from V and 2 bases from J, the gap between germline ends came to 21 bases. Germline V CDR1 and CDR2: SGHDT, YYEEEE. The CDR3 sequence: CASSPSHLDTINYGYTF. In DNA form, the CDR3 reads TGTGCCAGCAGCCCGTCACACCTGGACACGATCAACTATGGCTACACCTTC.

For the CDR3, the DNA is TGTGCTAGTGGTCCCGTTCTAGGGGGCTTCAACTATGGCTACACCTTC. It translates to CASGPVLGGFNYGYTF. The chain recombines TRBV12-5 with TRBJ1-2; 7 nucleotides align to TRBD1. V lost 5 bases to trimming and J lost 2 bases; unmatched junction nucleotides: 11. The V gene's germline CDR1 is LGHNT and CDR2 FRNRAP. The CDR3 has 16 amino acids.

This sequence joins TRBV5-8 and TRBJ2-5; 12 nucleotides align to TRBD2. The CDR3 contains 17 residues. Germline V lookup: CDR1 SGHTS, CDR2 YDEGEE. Germline trimming cut 3 bases from V and 1 base from J; bases unmatched to any gene: 7. The CDR3 spells CASSWGRLAGVQETQYF. In nucleotides, the CDR3 is TGTGCCAGCAGCTGGGGAAGACTAGCGGGGGTCCAAGAGACCCAGTACTTC. Variable domain in full (rest from reference TRBV5-8 and TRBJ2-5): EAGVTQSPTHLIKTRGQQATLRCSPISGHTSVYWYQQALGLGLQFLLWYDEGEERNRGNFPPRFSGRQFPNYSSELNVNALELEDSALYLCASSWGRLAGVQETQYFGPGTRLLVL.

This rearrangement joins TRBV28 to TRBJ2-1, with TRBD2 matching over 7 bases. CDR1 and CDR2 (germline): MDHEN, SYDVKM. This CDR3 has 12 amino acids. Losses at the gene ends were 3 bases for V and 12 bases for J; bases not matched to a gene: 5. CDR3 sequence reads: CASSLRAGPQFF. The CDR3 DNA sequence: TGTGCCAGCAGTTTGCGAGCGGGGCCGCAGTTCTTC.

CDR3 sequence (DNA): TGTGCCAGCACCATGCAGGGGGCGTACTACGAGCAGTACTTC. Translation gives CASTMQGAYYEQYF. This rearrangement joins TRBV5-4 to TRBJ2-7; 8 bases line up with TRBD1. The V gene's germline CDR1 is SGHNT and CDR2 YYREEE (reference sequence). After removal of 6 bases from V and 3 bases from J, the junction contained 8 bases not matched to a gene. The CDR3 totals 14 residues.

This clone showed up just once. The rearrangement links TRBV29-1 to TRBJ1-2; TRBD1 matches at 7 bases. Trimming at V came to 0 bases and at J to 4 bases, leaving 2 bases not matched to a gene. The CDR3 loop spans 13 amino acids. Germline-derived CDR1 and CDR2 are SQVTM and ANQGSEA. The CDR3 is CSVEDPGGYGYTF. Written as DNA, the CDR3 is TGCAGCGTTGAAGATCCAGGGGGCTATGGCTACACCTTC.

V is TRBV6-5 and J is TRBJ2-3, with D tentatively TRBD2 (5 bases). V lost 5 bases to trimming and J lost 1 base, with 13 bases between them. Per the germline V gene, CDR1 is MNHEY and CDR2 is SVGAGI. The CDR3 spans 15 residues. The CDR3 DNA reads as TGTGCCAGCAGTGGCCCAAGCGGCCGCACAGATACGCAGTATTTT. Translating it yields CASSGPSGRTDTQYF.

This chain links TRBV7-2 with TRBJ2-1, with D hard to call. The CDR3 runs 14 residues. The germline V gene encodes CDR1 SGHTA and CDR2 FQGNSA. The V end was cut by 3 bases, the J end by 3 bases, with 9 bases between. The CDR3 here is CASSFTPSYNEQFF. For the CDR3, the DNA is TGTGCCAGCAGCTTCACCCCCAGCTACAATGAGCAGTTCTTC.

At least ten counts were recorded for this clone. V usage is TRBV6-4 and J usage is TRBJ2-3; TRBD2 matches at 10 bases. J gave up 4 bases and V 3 bases, and 4 bases lay outside the gene matches. The length of the CDR3 is 15 residues. The germline V gene encodes CDR1 MRHNA and CDR2 SNTAGT. The CDR3, as DNA: TGTGCCAGCAGTGAAGTAGCGGGGGGCGCAGATACGCAGTATTTT. As protein: CASSEVAGGADTQYF.

The chain has TRBV11-2 and TRBJ2-2; 10 bases are shared with TRBD2. The CDR3 length is 18 residues. V dropped 4 bases and J dropped 8; count of bases not matched to a gene: 16. Germline V CDR1 and CDR2: SGHAT, FQNNGV. In DNA form, the CDR3 reads TGTGCCAGCAGCTCCTTTCGGGGCCAGCGGGGGGGCCGGGGGGAGCTGTTTTTT. This encodes CASSSFRGQRGGRGELFF.

The chain employs TRBV6-4 and TRBJ1-2, with TRBD1 identical over 8 bases. There are 13 residues in the CDR3. CDR1 and CDR2 (germline): MRHNA, SNTAGT. V trimming: 8 bases; J trimming: 7 bases; junction bases outside the gene matches: 9. The CDR3 sequence: CASSDRVRGGYTF. The CDR3, as DNA: TGTGCCAGCTCGGACAGGGTCCGCGGTGGCTACACCTTC.

The rearrangement joins TRBV6-1 to TRBJ1-2, with D possibly being TRBD1 (5 bases). Trimming removed 3 bases at V and 4 bases at J, with 9 bases between. Germline values: CDR1 MNHNS, CDR2 SASEGT. This CDR3 spans 13 amino acids. The CDR3 sequence: CASSDWGGYGYTF. For the CDR3, the DNA is TGTGCCAGCAGTGATTGGGGGGGCTATGGCTACACCTTC.

The chain combines TRBV5-1 with TRBJ2-5; a weak D match, TRBD1 (6 bases). The V end lost 4 bases, the J end lost 5 bases, and 21 bases lay between the germline ends. There are 16 residues in the CDR3. Germline V lookup: CDR1 SGHRS, CDR2 YFSETQ. The CDR3 DNA reads TGCGCCAGCAGCAGGGGCTACAGGGCCCCGGGGGAGACCCAGTACTTC. This sequence encodes CASSRGYRAPGETQYF.

The chain recombines TRBV18 with TRBJ1-2, with D unresolved. The CDR3 runs to 14 residues. The germline V gene encodes CDR1 KGHSH and CDR2 LQKENI. Trimming removed 4 bases from V and 1 base from J, with 10 bases in between. CDR3 coding DNA: TGTGCCAGCTCACAACGTAGAGATAACTATGGCTACACCTTC. Residues: CASSQRRDNYGYTF.

This sequence joins TRBV27 and TRBJ2-5, with D possibly matching TRBD2 (6 bases). Per germline, CDR1 MNHEY and CDR2 SMNVEV (reference sequence). The V and J ends lost 3 bases and 5 bases respectively, with 19 bases between them. The CDR3 sequence is 16 residues long. The CDR3 sequence is CASSLTSTGVGETQYF. In DNA form, the CDR3 reads TGTGCCAGCAGTTTGACCTCGACGGGGGTCGGGGAGACCCAGTACTTC.